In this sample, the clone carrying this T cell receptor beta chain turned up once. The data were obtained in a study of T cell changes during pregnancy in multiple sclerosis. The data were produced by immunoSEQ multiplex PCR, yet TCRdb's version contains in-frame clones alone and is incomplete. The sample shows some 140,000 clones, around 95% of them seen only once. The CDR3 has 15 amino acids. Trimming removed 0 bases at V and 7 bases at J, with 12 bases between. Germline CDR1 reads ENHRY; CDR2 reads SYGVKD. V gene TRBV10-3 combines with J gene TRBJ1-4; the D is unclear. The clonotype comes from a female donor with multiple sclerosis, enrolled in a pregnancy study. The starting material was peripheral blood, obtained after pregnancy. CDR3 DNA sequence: TGTGCCATCAGTGAGTCCCCGGGATCCGGTGAAAAACTGTTTTTT. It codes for CAISESPGSGEKLFF.